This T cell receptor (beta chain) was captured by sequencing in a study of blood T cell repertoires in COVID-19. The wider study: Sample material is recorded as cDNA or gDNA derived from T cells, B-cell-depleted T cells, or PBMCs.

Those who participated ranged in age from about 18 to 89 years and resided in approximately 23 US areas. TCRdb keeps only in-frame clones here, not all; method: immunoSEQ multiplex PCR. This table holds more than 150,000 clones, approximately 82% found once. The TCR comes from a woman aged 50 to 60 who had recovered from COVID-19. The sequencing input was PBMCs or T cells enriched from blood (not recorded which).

The CDR3 spells CSVAQGANTEAFF. The CDR3 DNA sequence: TGCAGCGTAGCCCAGGGTGCAAACACTGAAGCTTTCTTT. The rearrangement uses TRBV29-1 and TRBJ1-1, with D possibly matching TRBD1 (5 bases). CDR1 is SQVTM and CDR2 is ANQGSEA in the germline V gene. CDR3 length equals 13 residues. The germline V and J ends were trimmed by 6 bases and 2 bases, with 13 bases remaining between them.